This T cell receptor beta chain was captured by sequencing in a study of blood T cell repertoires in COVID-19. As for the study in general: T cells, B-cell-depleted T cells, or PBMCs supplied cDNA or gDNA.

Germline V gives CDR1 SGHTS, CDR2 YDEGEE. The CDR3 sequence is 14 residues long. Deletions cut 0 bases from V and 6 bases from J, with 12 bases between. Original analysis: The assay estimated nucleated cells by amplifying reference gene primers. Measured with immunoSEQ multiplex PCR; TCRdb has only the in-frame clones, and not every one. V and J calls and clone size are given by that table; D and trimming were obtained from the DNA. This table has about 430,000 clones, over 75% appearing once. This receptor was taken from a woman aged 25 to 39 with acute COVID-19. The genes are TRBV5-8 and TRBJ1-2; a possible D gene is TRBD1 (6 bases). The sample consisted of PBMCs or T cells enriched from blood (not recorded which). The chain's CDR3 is CASSLGPGADGYTF. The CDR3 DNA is TGTGCCAGCAGCTTGGGACCAGGGGCCGATGGCTACACCTTC.